This is a list of T cell receptor beta chains from one sample in a study of human T cells and chemical hapten exposure. Via MiXCR, TCRdb re-called the RACE reads, giving one row per CDR3 protein. The data contain 95,000 to 150,000 distinct CDR3 sequences, roughly an eighth of them singletons. This material consisted of whole blood, taken in connection with sensitization to the hapten diphenylcyclopropenone (DPC). These receptors were taken from a man between 18 and 35 years old with alopecia areata. Some clones in this sample may be carry-over from other donors' samples. Each CDR3 is given with its conserved first and last residue.

V gene	J gene	CDR3 protein
TRBV10-3	TRBJ1-1	CAISESQGGTEAFF
TRBV7-7	TRBJ1-5	CASSIDRRSNQPQHF
TRBV10-3	TRBJ2-5	CAIKRDRGGETQYF
TRBV7-2	TRBJ2-1	CASNGVGNEQFF
TRBV4-1	TRBJ1-5	CASSQGGQGYQPQHF
TRBV4-1	TRBJ1-1	CASSQDRYRVNTEAFF
TRBV12-3/TRBV12-4	TRBJ1-2	CASSLGTGLGYGYTF
TRBV4-3	TRBJ1-6	CASSHVKEGPPHNSPLHF
TRBV7-2	TRBJ1-4	CASSRRASNEKLFF
TRBV10-3	TRBJ2-1	CAISAVGGAYNEQFF
TRBV28	TRBJ2-2	CASSGLARNTGELFF
TRBV28	TRBJ2-7	CASRRDYEQYF
TRBV28	TRBJ2-1	CASRNHRGSYNEQFF
TRBV4-1	TRBJ2-7	CASSRTTPQAGEQYF
TRBV10-1	TRBJ1-1	CASSRRENTEAFF
TRBV18	TRBJ2-7	CASSPAGTARGGYGQYF